This TCR beta chain came from a study of PD-1 blockade in classical Hodgkin lymphoma. Details on this clone: The target antigen is unknown.

This table comes from immunoSEQ multiplex PCR, and its TCRdb copy is limited to in-frame clones, with some not included. The table has under 15,000 clones, more than 85% seen once. After autologous stem cell transplantation all patients relapsed, and prior brentuximab vedotin exposure differed between cohorts. Best outcomes ranged across complete response, partial response and progressive disease. CDR3 size: 13 residues. Germline values: CDR1 MNHEY, CDR2 SVGAGI. The V and J ends lost 2 bases and 4 bases respectively, with 6 bases between them. Overall study results and limits: Why the repertoires differ is still unclear, perhaps disease activity or prior therapy. Some patients began nivolumab under 1 year after ASCT. These patients were excluded from later analyses. By C4D1, CD4+ diversity increased significantly, especially in complete responders.

The clonotype originates from a human donor with classical Hodgkin lymphoma. The starting material was peripheral blood mononuclear cells (PBMCs), obtained at baseline. The chain employs TRBV6-5 and TRBJ1-3, with TRBD1 as a possible D gene (5 bases). The CDR3 bases are TGTGCCAGCAGTTACGGGGGGGGAAACACCATATATTTT. It translates to CASSYGGGNTIYF.